This section outlines one TCR beta chain sequence together with its context. As yet, its antigen is unknown. The CDR3 is 14 residues long. The junction had 4 bases not matched to a gene; V was cut back by 3 bases and J by 3 bases. Germline CDR1 and CDR2: SGHRS and YFSETQ. The PCR made use of 60 Vbeta and 13 Jbeta primers. Measured with immunoSEQ multiplex PCR; TCRdb has only the in-frame clones, and not every one. The sample shows 80,000 to 130,000 clones, approximately 73% of them seen only once. This entry is derived from a study of cytomegalovirus exposure and HLA in healthy donors. Study observations and caveats: Whilst most TCR sequences proved rare, a subset of public TCRs occurred across many donors. Later work associated 16,951 TCR beta sequences with HLA alleles at 0.05 false discovery rate.

V is TRBV5-1 and J is TRBJ1-2; 8 bases map to TRBD1. The clonotype originates from a woman in her forties or fifties in good health and CMV-seropositive. The sample was PBMCs. The CDR3 protein is CASSSDRGYYGYTF. CDR3 bases: TGCGCCAGCAGCTCCGACAGGGGATACTATGGCTACACCTTC.